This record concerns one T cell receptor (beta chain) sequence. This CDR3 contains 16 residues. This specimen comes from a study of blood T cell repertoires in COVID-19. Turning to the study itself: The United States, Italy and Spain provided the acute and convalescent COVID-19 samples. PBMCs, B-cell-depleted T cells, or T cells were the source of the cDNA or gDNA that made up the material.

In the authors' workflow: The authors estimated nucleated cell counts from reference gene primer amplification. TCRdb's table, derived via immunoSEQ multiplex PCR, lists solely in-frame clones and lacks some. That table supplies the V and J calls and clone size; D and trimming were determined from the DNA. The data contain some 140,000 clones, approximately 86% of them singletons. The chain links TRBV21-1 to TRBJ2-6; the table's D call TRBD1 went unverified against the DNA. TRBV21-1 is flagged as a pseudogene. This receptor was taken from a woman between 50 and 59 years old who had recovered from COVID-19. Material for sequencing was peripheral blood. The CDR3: CASSGASHSGANVLTF. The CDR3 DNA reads TGTGCCAGCAGCGGGGCTTCACACTCTGGGGCCAACGTCCTGACTTTC.